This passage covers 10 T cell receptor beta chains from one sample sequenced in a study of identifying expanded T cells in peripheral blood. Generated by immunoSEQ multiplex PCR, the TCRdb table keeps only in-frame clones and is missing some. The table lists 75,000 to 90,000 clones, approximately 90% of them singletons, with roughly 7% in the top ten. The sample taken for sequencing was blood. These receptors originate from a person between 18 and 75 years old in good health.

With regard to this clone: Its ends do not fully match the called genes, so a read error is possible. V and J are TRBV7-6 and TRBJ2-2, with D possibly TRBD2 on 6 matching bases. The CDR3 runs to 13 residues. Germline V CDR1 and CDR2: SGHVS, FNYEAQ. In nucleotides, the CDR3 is TGTGCCAGCAGCCTAGCGCTCACCGGGGAGCTGTTTTTT. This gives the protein CASSLALTGELFF.

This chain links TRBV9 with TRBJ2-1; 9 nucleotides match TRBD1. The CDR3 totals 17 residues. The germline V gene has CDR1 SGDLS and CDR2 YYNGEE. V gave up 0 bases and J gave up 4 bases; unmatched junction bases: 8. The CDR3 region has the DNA TGTGCCAGCAGCGTAGCCCCCCGGGACAGGGCGTACAATGAGCAGTTCTTC. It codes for CASSVAPRDRAYNEQFF. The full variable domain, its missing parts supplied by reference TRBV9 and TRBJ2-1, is DSGVTQTPKHLITATGQRVTLRCSPRSGDLSVYWYQQSLDQGLQFLIQYYNGEERAKGNILERFSAQQFPDLHSELNLSSLELGDSALYFCASSVAPRDRAYNEQFFGPGTRLTVL.

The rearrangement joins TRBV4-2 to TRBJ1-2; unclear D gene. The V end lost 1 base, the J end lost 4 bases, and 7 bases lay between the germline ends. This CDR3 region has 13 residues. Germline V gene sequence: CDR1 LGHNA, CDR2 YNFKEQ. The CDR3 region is CASSQAEPYGYTF. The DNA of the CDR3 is TGTGCCAGCAGCCAAGCAGAGCCCTATGGCTACACCTTC.

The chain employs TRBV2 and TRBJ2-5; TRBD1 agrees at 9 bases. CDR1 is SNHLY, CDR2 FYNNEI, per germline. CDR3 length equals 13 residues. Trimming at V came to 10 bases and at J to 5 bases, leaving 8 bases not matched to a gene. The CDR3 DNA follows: TGTGCCATTGACAGGGGGACGGTGGAGACCCAGTACTTC. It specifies CAIDRGTVETQYF.

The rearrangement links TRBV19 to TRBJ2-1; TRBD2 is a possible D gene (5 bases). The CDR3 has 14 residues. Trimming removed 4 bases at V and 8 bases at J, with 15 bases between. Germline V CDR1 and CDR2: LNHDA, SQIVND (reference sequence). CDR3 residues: CASSKPPARDEQFF. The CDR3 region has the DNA TGTGCCAGTAGTAAGCCCCCGGCGAGGGATGAGCAGTTCTTC.

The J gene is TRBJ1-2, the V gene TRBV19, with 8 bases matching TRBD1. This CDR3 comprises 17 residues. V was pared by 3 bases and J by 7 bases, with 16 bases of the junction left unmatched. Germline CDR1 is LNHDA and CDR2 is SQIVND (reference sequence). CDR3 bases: TGTGCCAGTAGTATTGTGGGAAAAAGGCAGGGGGCACTTGGCTACACCTTC. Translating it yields CASSIVGKRQGALGYTF.

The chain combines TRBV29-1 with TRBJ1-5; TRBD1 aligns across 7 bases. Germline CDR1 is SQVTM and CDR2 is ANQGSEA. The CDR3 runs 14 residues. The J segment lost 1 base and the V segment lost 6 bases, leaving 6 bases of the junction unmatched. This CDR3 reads CSVRQGGSNQPQHF. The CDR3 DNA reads TGCAGCGTCCGCCAGGGGGGAAGCAATCAGCCCCAGCATTTT.

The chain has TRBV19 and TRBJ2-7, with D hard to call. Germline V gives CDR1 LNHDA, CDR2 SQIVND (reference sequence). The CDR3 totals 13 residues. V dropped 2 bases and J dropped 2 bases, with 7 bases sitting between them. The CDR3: CASSIRIAYEQYF. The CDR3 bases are TGTGCCAGTAGTATACGGATTGCCTACGAGCAGTACTTC. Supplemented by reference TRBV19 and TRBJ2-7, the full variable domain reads DGGITQSPKYLFRKEGQNVTLSCEQNLNHDAMYWYRQDPGQGLRLIYYSQIVNDFQKGDIAEGYSVSREKKESFPLTVTSAQKNPTAFYLCASSIRIAYEQYFGPGTRLTVT.

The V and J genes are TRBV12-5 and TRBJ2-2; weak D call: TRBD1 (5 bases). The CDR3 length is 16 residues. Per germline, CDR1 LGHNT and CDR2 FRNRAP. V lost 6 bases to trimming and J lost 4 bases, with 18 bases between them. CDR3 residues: CASGNQGKGGTGELFF. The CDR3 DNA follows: TGTGCTAGTGGGAATCAGGGAAAGGGCGGCACCGGGGAGCTGTTTTTT.

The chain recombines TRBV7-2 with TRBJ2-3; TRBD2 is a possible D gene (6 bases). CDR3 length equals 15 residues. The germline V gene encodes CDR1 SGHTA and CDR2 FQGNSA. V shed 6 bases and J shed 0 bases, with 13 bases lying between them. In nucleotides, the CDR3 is TGTGCCAGCAGACGGGACTCCTATAGCACAGATACGCAGTATTTT. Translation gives CASRRDSYSTDTQYF.